These 7 T cell receptor beta chains share one sample of origin, sequenced in a study of blood T cell repertoires in COVID-19 (dated by TCRdb to the early 2020s). Library preparation used the immunoSEQ multiplex PCR assay. TCRdb carries this immuneACCESS record with in-frame sequences only. Its versions omit some clonotypes, under half of them owing to an unresolved V gene in the studies checked, with the rest unexplained. Recorded for this sample are roughly 150,000 clones; roughly 90% of them occurred a single time. The top ten clones comprise 3.5% to 4.5% of the sample. The sequenced sample was peripheral blood. The origin of the receptors is an older woman with acute or convalescent COVID-19.

The CDR3 coding sequence is TGTGCCACCAGAGGACTAGCAAATGAGCAGTTCTTC. This gives the protein CATRGLANEQFF. This chain uses TRBV24-1 with TRBJ2-1; TRBD2 aligns across 8 bases. J lost 7 bases, V lost 7 bases, and 2 bases had no gene match. The CDR3 sequence is 12 residues long. Germline CDR1 and CDR2: KGHDR and SFDVKD.

The V and J genes are TRBV6-1 and TRBJ2-7, with D possibly TRBD1 on 5 matching bases. The V and J ends lost 2 bases and 8 bases respectively, with 16 bases between them. This CDR3 is built from 14 residues. Germline V gene lookup returns CDR1 MNHNS and CDR2 SASEGT. The CDR3 region has the DNA TGTGCCAGCAGTGAAAGTGTGGGGCAGATAAAGCAGTACTTC. Encoded protein: CASSESVGQIKQYF.

This clone appeared a single time. The chain has TRBV7-8 and TRBJ1-2; TRBD1 might be the D (5 bases). CDR1 SGHVS and CDR2 FQNEAQ come from the germline V gene. The V end lost 1 base, the J end lost 9 bases, and 12 bases lay between the germline ends. The CDR3 is 13 amino acids. The CDR3 loop reads CASSLVDGGRYTF. The CDR3, as DNA: TGTGCCAGCAGCTTAGTAGACGGGGGACGCTACACCTTC.

This clone was counted a single time. The rearrangement links TRBV19 to TRBJ2-2; 11 bases are shared with TRBD2. CDR1 LNHDA and CDR2 SQIVND come from the germline V gene (reference sequence). The CDR3 spans 16 residues. The V gene end was trimmed by 5 bases and the J gene end by 6 bases; junction bases not matched to a gene: 8. As DNA, the CDR3 is TGTGCCAGTAGTCCACTAGCGGGAGAGTTAGCCGGGGAGCTGTTTTTT. This encodes CASSPLAGELAGELFF.

V usage is TRBV11-2 and J usage is TRBJ2-2, with TRBD1 as a possible D gene (6 bases). CDR1 and CDR2 from the germline V gene are SGHAT and FQNNGV. Trimming removed 5 bases at V and 8 bases at J, with 15 bases between. This CDR3 region has 14 residues. The DNA of the CDR3 is TGTGCCAGCAGCCCGGGGACATTTCCGGGGGAGCTGTTTTTT. Translating gives CASSPGTFPGELFF. Full variable domain (rest looked up from reference TRBV11-2 and TRBJ2-2): EAGVAQSPRYKIIEKRQSVAFWCNPISGHATLYWYQQILGQGPKLLIQFQNNGVVDDSQLPKDRFSAERLKGVDSTLKIQPAKLEDSAVYLCASSPGTFPGELFFGEGSRLTVL.

This clone was observed a few times. The CDR3 loop reads CASRLGGDRNSPLHF. Here the CDR3 DNA reads TGCGCCAGCAGACTAGGAGGGGACAGGAATTCACCCCTCCACTTT. This chain uses TRBV10-2 with TRBJ1-6; 8 bases map to TRBD1. Trimming cost V 6 bases and J 7 bases; bases outside gene matches: 8. CDR3 length equals 15 residues. Germline CDR1 reads WSHSY; CDR2 reads SAAADI.

V is TRBV5-1 and J is TRBJ2-1; TRBD1 agrees at 8 bases. V shed 2 bases, J shed 3 bases, and the junction held 4 bases outside the gene matches. CDR1 SGHRS and CDR2 YFSETQ come from the germline V gene. CDR3 length: 15 residues. In DNA form, the CDR3 reads TGCGCCAGCAGCTTCACCGGGACAGGCTACAATGAGCAGTTCTTC. Encoded protein: CASSFTGTGYNEQFF. The full variable domain, its missing parts supplied by reference TRBV5-1 and TRBJ2-1, is KAGVTQTPRYLIKTRGQQVTLSCSPISGHRSVSWYQQTPGQGLQFLFEYFSETQRNKGNFPGRFSGRQFSNSRSEMNVSTLELGDSALYLCASSFTGTGYNEQFFGPGTRLTVL.